These 16 T cell receptor beta chains were all obtained from the same sample, sequenced in a study of blood T cell repertoires in COVID-19. Clones were sequenced by immunoSEQ multiplex PCR, and TCRdb holds only the in-frame ones, with some missing. Counted here are about 100,000 clones, roughly 87% occurring once; the ten biggest clones make up about 6%. The sample comprised peripheral blood. The receptors come from a woman in her fifties or sixties with acute or convalescent COVID-19.

V is TRBV29-1 and J is TRBJ1-1; no firm D call. The CDR3 is 10 residues long. Trimming shortened V by 4 bases and J by 7 bases, and 7 bases separated the two germline ends. Germline CDR1 is SQVTM and CDR2 is ANQGSEA. CDR3 DNA sequence: TGCAGCGTTGTAACTGTTGAAGCTTTCTTT. Translating it yields CSVVTVEAFF. Together with reference TRBV29-1 and TRBJ1-1, the CDR3 gives the full variable domain: SAVISQKPSRDICQRGTSLTIQCQVDSQVTMMFWYRQQPGQSLTLIATANQGSEATYESGFVIDKFPISRPNLTFSTLTVSNMSPEDSSIYLCSVVTVEAFFGQGTRLTVV.

The chain recombines TRBV11-2 with TRBJ2-5; 11 positions match TRBD2. V gave up 5 bases and J gave up 5 bases; unmatched junction bases: 10. Looked up from germline, CDR1 is SGHAT and CDR2 is FQNNGV. The CDR3 is 16 residues long. The CDR3 loop reads CASSPRGSGRGETQYF. CDR3 bases: TGTGCCAGCAGCCCACGGGGTAGCGGGAGGGGGGAGACCCAGTACTTC.

V usage is TRBV7-2 and J usage is TRBJ2-1; D may be TRBD2 (5 bases). V shed 5 bases and J shed 1 base, with 15 bases lying between them. CDR3 length equals 16 residues. CDR1 SGHTA and CDR2 FQGNSA come from the germline V gene. The CDR3 sequence is CASSPEGLGSYNEQFF. In DNA form, the CDR3 reads TGTGCCAGCAGCCCTGAGGGCCTTGGTTCCTACAATGAGCAGTTCTTC. Full variable domain (missing parts from reference TRBV7-2 and TRBJ2-1): GAGVSQSPSNKVTEKGKDVELRCDPISGHTALYWYRQSLGQGLEFLIYFQGNSAPDKSGLPSDRFSAERTGGSVSTLTIQRTQQEDSAVYLCASSPEGLGSYNEQFFGPGTRLTVL.

This chain uses TRBV6-5 with TRBJ1-5; 8 bases map to TRBD1. V lost 5 bases and J lost 6; bases outside the gene matches: 9. Germline V gene lookup returns CDR1 MNHEY and CDR2 SVGAGI. This CDR3 contains 15 residues. CDR3 nucleotides: TGTGCCAGCAGTCTCCGACAGGGGTATAGTCAGCCCCAGCATTTT. This gives the protein CASSLRQGYSQPQHF.

The V call is TRBV5-1, the J call TRBJ2-4; 11 bases align to TRBD1. This CDR3 comprises 16 residues. CDR1 and CDR2 from the germline V gene are SGHRS and YFSETQ. Trimming removed 2 bases from V and 5 bases from J; junction bases left unmatched: 6. The CDR3 loop reads CASSLSPGQGENIQYF. The CDR3 DNA reads as TGCGCCAGCAGCTTATCTCCGGGACAGGGGGAAAACATTCAGTACTTC.

The chain recombines TRBV19 with TRBJ1-5; 8 bases are a match to TRBD1. This CDR3 has 14 amino acids. Germline V gene data show CDR1 as LNHDA and CDR2 as SQIVND (reference sequence). Trimming took 7 bases from V and 5 from J; bases not matched to a gene: 7. In nucleotides, the CDR3 is TGTGCCAGTAAGAGGACAGGGATCGATCAGCCCCAGCATTTT. It is translated as CASKRTGIDQPQHF.

V and J are TRBV10-1 and TRBJ1-2, with 9 bases identical to TRBD1. The germline CDR1 and CDR2 sequences are WNHNN and SYGVQD (reference sequence). The CDR3 sequence is 14 residues long. Germline trimming cut 7 bases from V and 7 bases from J; bases unmatched to any gene: 10. CDR3 sequence (DNA): TGCGCCAGCAAAGGGACAGGGTTTTTGCGTGGCTACACCTTC. The encoded protein is CASKGTGFLRGYTF.

V usage is TRBV9 and J usage is TRBJ1-3; possible D gene TRBD1, 5 bases. The germline V gene encodes CDR1 SGDLS and CDR2 YYNGEE. V lost 0 bases and J 1 base, leaving 8 bases between the germline ends. The CDR3 extends over 15 amino acids. The CDR3 DNA reads TGTGCCAGCAGCGTAGTGGGGCTTTCTGGAAACACCATATATTTT. This sequence encodes CASSVVGLSGNTIYF. The variable domain in full, with the rest retrieved from reference TRBV9 and TRBJ1-3, is DSGVTQTPKHLITATGQRVTLRCSPRSGDLSVYWYQQSLDQGLQFLIQYYNGEERAKGNILERFSAQQFPDLHSELNLSSLELGDSALYFCASSVVGLSGNTIYFGEGSWLTVV.

The gene calls are TRBV5-4 and TRBJ1-2, with TRBD1 matching 8 bases. Losses at the gene ends were 4 bases for V and 6 bases for J; bases not matched to a gene: 8. CDR1 is SGHNT and CDR2 is YYREEE in the germline V gene (reference sequence). The CDR3 runs 14 residues. CDR3: CASSTGQGANGYTF. CDR3 coding DNA: TGTGCCAGCAGCACTGGACAGGGAGCGAATGGCTACACCTTC.

V gene TRBV2 combines with J gene TRBJ1-5, with D hard to call. Germline values: CDR1 SNHLY, CDR2 FYNNEI. The CDR3 totals 14 residues. V lost 3 bases and J 5 bases, leaving 11 bases between the germline ends. Here the CDR3 reads CASSDKSHHQPQHF. CDR3 coding DNA: TGTGCCAGCAGTGACAAAAGCCATCATCAGCCCCAGCATTTT.

The chain is built from TRBV9 and TRBJ2-3, with 11 bases fitting TRBD2. Germline V gene lookup returns CDR1 SGDLS and CDR2 YYNGEE. V lost 0 bases and J lost 6; bases outside the gene matches: 12. This CDR3 contains 18 residues. The CDR3 sequence: CASSVAGGLAGYRDTQYF. In DNA, the CDR3 is TGTGCCAGCAGCGTAGCAGGAGGACTAGCGGGTTATAGGGATACGCAGTATTTT.

V and J are TRBV24-1 and TRBJ1-2; the D gene is possibly TRBD1 (6 bases). In germline, CDR1 is KGHDR, CDR2 SFDVKD. The V end was cut by 5 bases, the J end by 6 bases, with 18 bases between. The CDR3 has 15 amino acids. CDR3: CATSGRGGGADGYTF. CDR3 DNA: TGTGCCACCAGTGGAAGAGGAGGGGGGGCTGATGGCTACACCTTC.

This clone was counted between two and nine times. This chain links TRBV29-1 with TRBJ2-1, with 7 positions matching TRBD1. This CDR3 has 14 residues. Germline CDR1 and CDR2: SQVTM and ANQGSEA. After removal of 7 bases from V and 7 bases from J, the junction contained 13 bases not matched to a gene. CDR3 in amino acids: CSARNRQGANEQFF. The DNA of the CDR3 is TGCAGCGCCCGCAACCGACAGGGCGCAAATGAGCAGTTCTTC.

This clone came up once. The V call is TRBV2, the J call TRBJ2-1, with 8 nucleotides matching TRBD1. V lost 5 bases, J lost 7 bases, and 16 bases stayed unmatched. The CDR3 spans 17 residues. Per the germline V gene, CDR1 is SNHLY and CDR2 is FYNNEI. The CDR3 region is CASSSGSVTGARNEQFF. The CDR3 bases are TGTGCCAGCAGTTCGGGTAGCGTGACAGGGGCTCGGAATGAGCAGTTCTTC.

J is TRBJ2-1 and V is TRBV6-1; the D gene is possibly TRBD2 (6 bases). Germline CDR1 is MNHNS and CDR2 is SASEGT. Trimming cost V 2 bases and J 0 bases, with 8 bases left between them. The CDR3 has 15 residues. CDR3 amino acids: CASSESGRSYNEQFF. Written as DNA, the CDR3 is TGTGCCAGCAGTGAAAGCGGGCGCTCCTACAATGAGCAGTTCTTC.

This clone has just one count. V usage is TRBV7-2 and J usage is TRBJ1-1; no definite D call. Trimming stripped 2 bases from V and 1 base from J, with 5 bases between. This CDR3 region has 13 residues. CDR1 SGHTA and CDR2 FQGNSA come from the germline V gene. The CDR3 reads CASSLLGNTEAFF. As DNA, the CDR3 is TGTGCCAGCAGCTTACTAGGGAACACTGAAGCTTTCTTT. Using reference TRBV7-2 and TRBJ1-1 for the parts outside the CDR3, the full variable domain is GAGVSQSPSNKVTEKGKDVELRCDPISGHTALYWYRQSLGQGLEFLIYFQGNSAPDKSGLPSDRFSAERTGGSVSTLTIQRTQQEDSAVYLCASSLLGNTEAFFGQGTRLTVV.